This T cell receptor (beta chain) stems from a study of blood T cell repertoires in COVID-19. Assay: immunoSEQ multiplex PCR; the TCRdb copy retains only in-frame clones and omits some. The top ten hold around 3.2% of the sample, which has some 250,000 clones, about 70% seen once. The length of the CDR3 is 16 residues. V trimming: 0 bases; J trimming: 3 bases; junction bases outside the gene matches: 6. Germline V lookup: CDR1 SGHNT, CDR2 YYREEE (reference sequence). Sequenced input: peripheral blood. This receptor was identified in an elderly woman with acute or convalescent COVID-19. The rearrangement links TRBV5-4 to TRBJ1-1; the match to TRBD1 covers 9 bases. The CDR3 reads CASSLGGDRAYTEAFF. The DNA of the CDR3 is TGTGCCAGCAGCTTGGGGGGGGACAGGGCATACACTGAAGCTTTCTTT. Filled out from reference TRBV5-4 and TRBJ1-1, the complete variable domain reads ETGVTQSPTHLIKTRGQQVTLRCSSQSGHNTVSWYQQALGQGPQFIFQYYREEENGRGNFPPRFSGLQFPNYSSELNVNALELDDSALYLCASSLGGDRAYTEAFFGQGTRLTVV.